This TCR beta chain originates from a study of T cell changes during pregnancy in multiple sclerosis. The CDR3 runs 16 residues. In germline, CDR1 is MDHEN, CDR2 SYDVKM. The ends were cut back, 3 bases at V and 0 bases at J, with 15 bases in the middle. TCRdb's copy holds only in-frame clones and misses some; the assay was immunoSEQ multiplex PCR. The sample holds under 25,000 clones, 75% to 90% seen once. The receptor's source is a female donor in good health, enrolled as a control in a pregnancy study. The source material was CD8+ T cells from peripheral blood mononuclear cells, sampled in the first trimester of pregnancy. The rearrangement links TRBV28 to TRBJ2-7, with D perhaps TRBD2 (7 bases). CDR3 protein: CASSFILADSSYEQYF. The CDR3 nucleotides are TGTGCCAGCAGTTTTATCCTAGCGGACAGCTCCTACGAGCAGTACTTC.